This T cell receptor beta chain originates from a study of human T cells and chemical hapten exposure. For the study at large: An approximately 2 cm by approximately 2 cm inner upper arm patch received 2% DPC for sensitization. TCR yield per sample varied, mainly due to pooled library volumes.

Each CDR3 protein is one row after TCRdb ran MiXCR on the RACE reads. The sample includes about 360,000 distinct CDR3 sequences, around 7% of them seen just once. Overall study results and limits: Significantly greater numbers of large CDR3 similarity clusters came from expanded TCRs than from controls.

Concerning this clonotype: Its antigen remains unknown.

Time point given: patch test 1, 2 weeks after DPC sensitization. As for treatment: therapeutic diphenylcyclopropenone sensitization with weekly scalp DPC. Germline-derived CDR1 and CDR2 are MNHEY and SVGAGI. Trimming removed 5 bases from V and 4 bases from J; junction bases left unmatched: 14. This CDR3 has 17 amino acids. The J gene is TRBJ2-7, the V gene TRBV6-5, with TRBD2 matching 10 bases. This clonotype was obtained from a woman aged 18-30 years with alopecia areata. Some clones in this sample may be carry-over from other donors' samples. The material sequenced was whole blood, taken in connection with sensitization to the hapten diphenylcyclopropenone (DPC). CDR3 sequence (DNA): TGTGCCAGCAGTAAATTAGCGGGGGGTCGAGAGGATTACGAGCAGTACTTC. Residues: CASSKLAGGREDYEQYF.